This T cell receptor (beta chain) was recovered during a study of blood T cell repertoires in COVID-19. Study-wide context: Acute-phase and convalescent COVID-19 samples originated in the United States, Italy and Spain. From T cells, B-cell-depleted T cells, or PBMCs came the material, which was cDNA or gDNA.

This CDR3 comprises 16 residues. Trimming took 7 bases from V and 6 from J; bases not matched to a gene: 13. Per germline, CDR1 MNHEY and CDR2 SMNVEV (reference sequence). As handled by the study authors: Reference gene primer amplification gave estimated nucleated cell counts. This table comes from immunoSEQ multiplex PCR, and its TCRdb copy is limited to in-frame clones, with some not included. V and J calls plus clone size are reproduced from that table; the DNA served to infer D and trimming. The sample carries roughly 240,000 clones, 75% to 85% recorded once. This chain joins TRBV27 and TRBJ2-2; 8 nucleotides align to TRBD2. Sequencing used PBMCs or T cells enriched from blood (not recorded which). The TCR originated in a woman in her forties or fifties with acute COVID-19. The DNA for the CDR3 is TGTGCCAGCAAAGATTCGGGGGGGGCTGGTGCCGGGGAGCTGTTTTTT. Encoded protein: CASKDSGGAGAGELFF.